This T cell receptor beta chain originates from a study of CD8 T cells in Susac syndrome. Looking at the study overall: Eight or nine of the sequenced Susac syndrome patients were in remission, and five or six had active disease.

This clonotype came up once. This CDR3 region has 13 residues. The J segment lost 7 bases and the V segment lost 4 bases, leaving 6 bases of the junction unmatched. CDR1 is SGHDT, CDR2 YYEEEE, per germline. The authors reverse transcribed roughly 0.5 to 1 ug RNA with random hexamers. A multiplex approach, immunoSEQ multiplex PCR, amplified TCR beta CDR3 across 54 Vbeta and 13 Jbeta. In TCRdb, the immunoSEQ multiplex PCR reads were re-called with MiXCR into one record per CDR3 protein. The table records about 180,000 distinct CDR3 sequences, roughly 94% of them present only once. This TCR came from a human donor with Susac syndrome. The sample consisted of CD4+ T cells from PBMCs. This chain connects TRBV5-6 to TRBJ1-2; 8 nucleotides align to TRBD1. The CDR3 loop reads CASSLNRGSGYTF. The CDR3 DNA follows: TGTGCCAGCAGCCTAAACAGGGGGAGTGGCTACACCTTC.